Described below is a single T cell receptor beta chain sequence and its context. What it binds is not known. The entry originates in a study of T-cell memory formation after mild COVID-19. The overall study: Clusters were largely donor specific.

One entry per CDR3 protein, called by TCRdb with MiXCR from the 5' RACE reads. The sample lists roughly 450,000 distinct CDR3 sequences; about 20% were seen once. Study results and limitations: CD8+ contracting clones occupied EMRA, while CD4+ ones occupied mainly CM and EM. Contracting clones from day 15 to 85 showed balanced CD4/CD8; later expanders favored CD4+.

The CDR3 has 16 residues. The rearrangement links TRBV21-1 to TRBJ2-4; the D call in the table, TRBD2, was not verified against the DNA. TRBV21-1 is termed a pseudogene. The receptor comes from an adult woman who had mild COVID-19 (a few samples of this study predate the infection). Cell type and time point are not known. What was sequenced was PBMCs or a T cell subset sorted from them (not recorded which). The CDR3 DNA reads TGTGCCAGCAGCACCCAGATAGCGGTTCACAAAAACATTCAGTACTTC. It codes for CASSTQIAVHKNIQYF.